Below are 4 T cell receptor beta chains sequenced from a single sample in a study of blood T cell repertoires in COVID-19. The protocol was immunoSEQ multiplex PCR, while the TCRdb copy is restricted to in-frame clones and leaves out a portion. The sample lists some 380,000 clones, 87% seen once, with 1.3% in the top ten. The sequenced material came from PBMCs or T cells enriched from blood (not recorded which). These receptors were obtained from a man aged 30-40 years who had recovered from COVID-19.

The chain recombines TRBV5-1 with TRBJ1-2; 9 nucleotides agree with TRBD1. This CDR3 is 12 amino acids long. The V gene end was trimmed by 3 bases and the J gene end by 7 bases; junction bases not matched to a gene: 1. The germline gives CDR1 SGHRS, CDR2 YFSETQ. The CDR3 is CASSWDRAGYTF. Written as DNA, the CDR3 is TGCGCCAGCAGCTGGGACAGGGCTGGCTACACCTTC.

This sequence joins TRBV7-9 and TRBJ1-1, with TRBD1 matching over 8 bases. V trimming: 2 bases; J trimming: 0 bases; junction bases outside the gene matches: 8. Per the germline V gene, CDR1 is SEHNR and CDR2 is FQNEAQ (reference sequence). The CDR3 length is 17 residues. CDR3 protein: CASSLPARDRMNTEAFF. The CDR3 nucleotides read TGTGCCAGCAGCTTACCGGCTAGGGACAGGATGAACACTGAAGCTTTCTTT.

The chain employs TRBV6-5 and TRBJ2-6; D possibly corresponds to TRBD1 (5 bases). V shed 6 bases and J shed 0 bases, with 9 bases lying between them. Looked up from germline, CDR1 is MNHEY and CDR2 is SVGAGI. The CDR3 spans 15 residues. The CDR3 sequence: CASRPGFSGANVLTF. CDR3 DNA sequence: TGTGCCAGCAGACCAGGGTTCTCTGGGGCCAACGTCCTGACTTTC.

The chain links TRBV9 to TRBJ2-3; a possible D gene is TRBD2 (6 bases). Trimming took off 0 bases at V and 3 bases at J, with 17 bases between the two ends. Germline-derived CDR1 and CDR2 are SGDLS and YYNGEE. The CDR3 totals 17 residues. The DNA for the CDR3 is TGTGCCAGCAGCGTAGCTTTTGGGGAGGATCATACAGATACGCAGTATTTT. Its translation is CASSVAFGEDHTDTQYF.